The 17 T cell receptor beta chains below come from one sample, sequenced in a study of cytomegalovirus exposure and HLA in healthy donors. The PCR employed 60 Vbeta primers together with 13 Jbeta primers. Generated by immunoSEQ multiplex PCR, the TCRdb table keeps only in-frame clones and is missing some. The table shows around 100,000 clones, with around 80% occurring only once. Sequences were obtained from PBMCs. These receptors were collected from a male donor in good health and CMV-seropositive.

The chain joins TRBV28 to TRBJ1-1; the D gene is possibly TRBD1 (5 bases). The CDR3 spans 14 residues. V was pared by 5 bases and J by 7 bases, with 17 bases between. Germline values: CDR1 MDHEN, CDR2 SYDVKM. The CDR3 bases are TGTGCCAGCAGTCTAGGGGTTAACTCGATTGAAGCTTTCTTT. This encodes CASSLGVNSIEAFF.

The chain links TRBV27 to TRBJ1-5, with TRBD1 identical over 9 bases. The CDR3 contains 16 residues. Germline values: CDR1 MNHEY, CDR2 SMNVEV (reference sequence). Losses at the gene ends were 1 base for V and 4 bases for J; bases not matched to a gene: 5. In nucleotides, the CDR3 is TGTGCCAGCAGTTTATATGCGACAGGGGGAAATCAGCCCCAGCATTTT. Protein product: CASSLYATGGNQPQHF.

The V and J genes are TRBV6-6 and TRBJ2-1, with 9 bases that match TRBD2. V was pared by 7 bases and J by 6 bases, with 7 bases of the junction left unmatched. CDR1 is MNHNY, CDR2 SVGAGI, per germline (reference sequence). This CDR3 contains 14 residues. The CDR3 nucleotides are TGTGCCAGCATAAGGGCTAGCGGGACCAATGAGCAGTTCTTC. Translating it yields CASIRASGTNEQFF.

The chain combines TRBV28 with TRBJ1-2; D remains ambiguous. Germline CDR1 MDHEN, CDR2 SYDVKM. Trimming stripped 3 bases from V and 4 bases from J, with 12 bases between. There are 14 residues in the CDR3. The CDR3 region is CASSLARGPYGYTF. CDR3 coding DNA: TGTGCCAGCAGTTTGGCCCGCGGGCCCTATGGCTACACCTTC.

This sequence joins TRBV19 and TRBJ1-2, with D tentatively TRBD1 (5 bases). Germline lookup yields CDR1 LNHDA and CDR2 SQIVND (reference sequence). The CDR3 runs 14 residues. The V gene lost 11 bases and the J gene lost 0 bases, with 16 bases spanning the gap. CDR3 bases: TGTGCCTCTATACCCACAGGAGCTAACTATGGCTACACCTTC. It encodes CASIPTGANYGYTF.

V and J are TRBV10-1 and TRBJ2-7; TRBD2 might be the D (5 bases). There are 13 residues in the CDR3. V was pared by 4 bases and J by 3 bases, with 10 bases between. The germline V gene encodes CDR1 WNHNN and CDR2 SYGVQD (reference sequence). For the CDR3, the DNA is TGCGCCAGCAGTGGAAGCGGATACTACGAGCAGTACTTC. It yields the protein CASSGSGYYEQYF.

This chain uses TRBV12-5 with TRBJ1-5, with D possibly TRBD1 on 5 matching bases. CDR1 is LGHNT and CDR2 is FRNRAP in the germline V gene. V was shortened by 3 bases and J by 1 base, with 19 bases between the two germline ends. The CDR3 consists of 18 residues. CDR3 amino acids: CASGFGGAWGGSNQPQHF. The CDR3 DNA reads TGTGCTAGTGGTTTCGGTGGGGCCTGGGGAGGGAGCAATCAGCCCCAGCATTTT.

The chain recombines TRBV28 with TRBJ2-5, with 9 bases that match TRBD2. After removal of 5 bases from V and 4 bases from J, the junction contained 14 bases not matched to a gene. This CDR3 has 17 amino acids. CDR1 is MDHEN, CDR2 SYDVKM, per germline. Written as DNA, the CDR3 is TGTGCCAGCAGTCCGCCCGGGAGCGGGGGGCGGTTAGAGACCCAGTACTTC. Protein product: CASSPPGSGGRLETQYF.

V gene TRBV7-9 combines with J gene TRBJ2-7; 12 bases fit TRBD2. Germline CDR1 SEHNR, CDR2 FQNEAQ (reference sequence). The CDR3 is 15 residues long. J gave up 3 bases and V 8 bases, and 8 bases lay outside the gene matches. CDR3 DNA: TGTGCCAGCTCCCCTCTAGCGGGAGGGCACTACGAGCAGTACTTC. This codes for CASSPLAGGHYEQYF.

The chain has TRBV7-9 and TRBJ1-1, with a weak D call TRBD1 (5 bases). The length of the CDR3 is 14 residues. Per germline, CDR1 SEHNR and CDR2 FQNEAQ (reference sequence). Trimming shortened V by 8 bases and J by 6 bases, and 19 bases separated the two germline ends. This CDR3 reads CASLPGGRRAEAFF. The CDR3 DNA is TGTGCCAGCTTACCCGGGGGGAGGCGGGCTGAAGCTTTCTTT. The full variable domain, rest sourced from reference TRBV7-9 and TRBJ1-1, is DTGVSQNPRHKITKRGQNVTFRCDPISEHNRLYWYRQTLGQGPEFLTYFQNEAQLEKSRLLSDRFSAERPKGSFSTLEIQRTEQGDSAMYLCASLPGGRRAEAFFGQGTRLTVV.

This rearrangement joins TRBV29-1 to TRBJ1-6, with 10 bases aligning to TRBD1. The CDR3 is 16 residues long. V shed 2 bases, J shed 5 bases, and the junction held 6 bases outside the gene matches. Germline CDR1 is SQVTM and CDR2 is ANQGSEA. The CDR3: CSVEPRTGGDNSPLHF. In DNA form, the CDR3 reads TGCAGCGTTGAACCCCGGACAGGGGGAGATAATTCACCCCTCCACTTT.

J is TRBJ1-5 and V is TRBV10-1; TRBD1 matches 8 bases. The CDR3 runs to 18 residues. Germline V gives CDR1 WNHNN, CDR2 SYGVQD (reference sequence). Trimming cost V 7 bases and J 6 bases; bases outside gene matches: 20. CDR3 coding DNA: TGCGCCAGCATGGGGGGGAGATGGGTACAGGGGGTCGGTCAGCCCCAGCATTTT. It codes for CASMGGRWVQGVGQPQHF.

The J gene is TRBJ2-7, the V gene TRBV4-2, with TRBD2 identical over 8 bases. Germline assignment: CDR1 LGHNA and CDR2 YNFKEQ. Trimming at V came to 0 bases and at J to 2 bases, leaving 12 bases not matched to a gene. The CDR3 runs 18 residues. The CDR3 coding sequence is TGTGCCAGCAGCCAAGATGCCCCGTCGGGGGGGATTACCTACGAGCAGTACTTC. Its protein is CASSQDAPSGGITYEQYF.

This rearrangement joins TRBV2 to TRBJ2-5, with D perhaps TRBD2 (6 bases). CDR3 length: 13 residues. The germline V gene encodes CDR1 SNHLY and CDR2 FYNNEI. V was shortened by 4 bases and J by 2 bases, with 8 bases between the two germline ends. CDR3 sequence: CASSVLAQETQYF. The CDR3 coding sequence is TGTGCCAGCAGTGTACTAGCTCAAGAGACCCAGTACTTC.

The rearrangement links TRBV29-1 to TRBJ2-7; 7 bases are shared with TRBD2. V shed 3 bases, J shed 3 bases, and the junction held 5 bases outside the gene matches. Germline V CDR1 and CDR2: SQVTM, ANQGSEA. The CDR3 is 13 residues long. The CDR3 is CSVEGGEGYEQYF. Written as DNA, the CDR3 is TGCAGCGTTGAGGGAGGGGAAGGCTACGAGCAGTACTTC.

The rearrangement uses TRBV9 and TRBJ2-7, with D possibly TRBD2 on 6 matching bases. CDR3 length: 15 amino acids. Germline V gene lookup returns CDR1 SGDLS and CDR2 YYNGEE. With 3 bases removed from V and 2 bases from J, the gap between germline ends came to 15 bases. CDR3: CASSALTSPTYEQYF. For the CDR3, the DNA is TGTGCCAGCAGCGCTCTTACTAGCCCAACCTACGAGCAGTACTTC.

The rearrangement uses TRBV27 and TRBJ1-5, with D possibly TRBD1 on 5 matching bases. CDR1 is MNHEY, CDR2 SMNVEV, per germline (reference sequence). This CDR3 comprises 15 residues. The V end lost 6 bases, the J end lost 9 bases, and 21 bases lay between the germline ends. The DNA of the CDR3 is TGTGCCAGCAGGACTGGGGGTGGGGGGAAGGGGCCCCAGCATTTT. Residues: CASRTGGGGKGPQHF.